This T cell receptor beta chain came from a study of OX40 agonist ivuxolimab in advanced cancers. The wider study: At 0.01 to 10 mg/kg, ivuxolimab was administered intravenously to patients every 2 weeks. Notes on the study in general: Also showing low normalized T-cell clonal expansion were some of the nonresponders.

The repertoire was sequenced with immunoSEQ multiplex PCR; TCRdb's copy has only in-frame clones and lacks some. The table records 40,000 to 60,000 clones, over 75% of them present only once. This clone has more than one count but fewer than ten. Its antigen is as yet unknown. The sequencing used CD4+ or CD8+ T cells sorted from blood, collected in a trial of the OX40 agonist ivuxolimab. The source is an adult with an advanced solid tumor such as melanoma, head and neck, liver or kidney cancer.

DNA for the CDR3: TGTGCCAGCAGCACAGGGACAGGGGATGGCTACACCTTC. Translated: CASSTGTGDGYTF. This chain uses TRBV9 with TRBJ1-2, with TRBD1 matching 10 bases. The CDR3 length is 13 residues. The V segment lost 4 bases and the J segment 6 bases; nucleotides outside the gene matches: 3. CDR1 and CDR2 (germline): SGDLS, YYNGEE.